The text below deals with one T cell receptor beta chain. This record belongs to a study of blood T cell repertoires in COVID-19. Study at large: The cDNA or gDNA used as material had been derived from T cells, B-cell-depleted T cells, or PBMCs.

The method was immunoSEQ multiplex PCR; TCRdb's version includes in-frame clones alone and lacks a portion of them. This table has approximately 200,000 clones, 79% appearing once. The J segment lost 8 bases and the V segment lost 6 bases, leaving 9 bases of the junction unmatched. The CDR3 runs 13 residues. The germline V gene has CDR1 MNHEY and CDR2 SMNVEV (reference sequence). The sample comprised peripheral blood. This clonotype was sampled from a man between 60 and 75 years old with active or convalescent COVID-19. The rearrangement uses TRBV27 and TRBJ2-5; 7 positions agree with TRBD2. The chain's CDR3 is CASSPGGQGTQYF. CDR3 DNA: TGTGCCAGCAGCCCGGGGGGTCAGGGAACCCAGTACTTC.